The 12 T cell receptor beta chains below all came from one sample that was sequenced in a study of Graves' ophthalmopathy and Graves' hyperthyroidism. From RNA, the CDR3 regions of TCR beta chains were amplified and sequenced. RT-PCR in the first round used HTBI primers; a second-round multiplex PCR followed. TCRdb re-called the multiplex PCR reads with MiXCR, one entry per CDR3 protein. Found here are 680,000 or so distinct CDR3 sequences, 20% to 25% of them singletons; the top ten hold around 6.9%. Material for sequencing was peripheral blood. These receptors were collected from a woman younger than 30 with stable Graves' hyperthyroidism. Some clones in this sample may be carry-over from other donors' samples.

This clonotype was seen a handful of times. The chain is built from TRBV20-1 and TRBJ2-5, with D unclear. V lost 3 bases and J lost 5, with 19 bases in between. Germline loops: CDR1 DFQATT, CDR2 SNEGSKA (reference sequence). The CDR3 has 15 residues. CDR3 sequence reads: CSASLEWNPWETQYF. The CDR3 DNA reads TGCAGTGCTAGCCTCGAATGGAATCCCTGGGAGACCCAGTACTTC.

In this sample, this clonotype turned up many times. The chain uses TRBV7-8 and TRBJ1-1; tentative D call: TRBD1 (6 bases). The CDR3 runs 14 residues. Trimming removed 2 bases at V and 1 base at J, with 8 bases between. Germline-derived CDR1 and CDR2 are SGHVS and FQNEAQ. This CDR3 reads CASSLPGQNTEAFF. CDR3 DNA: TGTGCCAGCAGCTTACCGGGACAGAACACTGAAGCTTTCTTT.

This clonotype was seen many times. The rearrangement joins TRBV12-3 or TRBV12-4 to TRBJ1-3, with D unresolved. The CDR3 contains 13 residues. V dropped 7 bases and J dropped 0 bases, with 7 bases sitting between them. The CDR3 region has the DNA TGTGCCAGCAACCCAAGCTCTGGAAACACCATATATTTT. It specifies CASNPSSGNTIYF.

This chain joins TRBV3-1 and TRBJ1-2; D ambiguous. CDR3 length: 16 amino acids. CDR1 is LGHDT, CDR2 YNNKEL, per germline (reference sequence). V lost 0 bases, J lost 1 base, and 12 bases lay in between. DNA of the CDR3: TGTGCCAGCAGCCAAGAACCCCGGCCGAGTAACTATGGCTACACCTTC. The encoded protein is CASSQEPRPSNYGYTF.

V usage is TRBV4-2 and J usage is TRBJ2-7; TRBD2 matches 7 bases. The CDR3 contains 17 residues. Germline assignment: CDR1 LGHNA and CDR2 YNFKEQ. The V gene end was trimmed by 3 bases and the J gene end by 3 bases; junction bases not matched to a gene: 14. CDR3 in DNA: TGTGCCAGCAGCCAGGGGGGGACGGACTCTACTTACTACGAGCAGTACTTC. Translating it yields CASSQGGTDSTYYEQYF.

This clonotype occurred a few times. The chain has TRBV30 and TRBJ2-7, with TRBD2 as a possible D gene (6 bases). Germline CDR1 and CDR2: GTSNPN and SVGIG (reference sequence). The CDR3 spans 11 residues. Between the trimmed V and J ends, which lost 5 bases and 1 base, there was a span of 6 bases. CDR3 in amino acids: CAWAGSYEQYF. CDR3 nucleotides: TGTGCCTGGGCGGGGTCCTACGAGCAGTACTTC.

This clonotype came up many times. The chain has TRBV6-5 and TRBJ1-2; TRBD1 might be the D (6 bases). V was shortened by 2 bases and J by 3 bases, with 13 bases between the two germline ends. Germline V gene lookup returns CDR1 MNHEY and CDR2 SVGAGI. The CDR3 is made up of 15 amino acids. The CDR3 region has the DNA TGTGCCAGCAGTTACAGGACAGCCACTGACTATGGCTACACCTTC. Its protein is CASSYRTATDYGYTF.

This clonotype has at least ten counts. The V gene is TRBV30, the J gene TRBJ1-2, with D possibly TRBD1 on 5 matching bases. Trimming removed 2 bases at V and 6 bases at J, with 10 bases between. The CDR3 covers 12 residues. CDR1 and CDR2 (germline): GTSNPN, SVGIG (reference sequence). CDR3 DNA sequence: TGTGCCTGGAGTTGGCAGGGCAATGGCTACACCTTC. This gives the protein CAWSWQGNGYTF.

This clonotype was picked up a small number of times. The gene calls are TRBV24-1 and TRBJ2-3; 7 bases fit TRBD1. The V gene's germline CDR1 is KGHDR and CDR2 SFDVKD. The CDR3 is 15 residues long. V was clipped by 3 bases and J by 6 bases; unmatched bases: 8. The CDR3 is CATSDHRGAEDTQYF. In DNA, the CDR3 is TGTGCCACCAGTGATCACAGGGGAGCCGAGGATACGCAGTATTTT.

This clonotype was observed a handful of times. The V and J genes are TRBV9 and TRBJ2-7; 8 bases map to TRBD2. The CDR3 spans 16 residues. CDR1 and CDR2 (germline): SGDLS, YYNGEE. V shed 3 bases, J shed 0 bases, and the junction held 8 bases outside the gene matches. As DNA, the CDR3 is TGTGCCAGCAGCGAGATCGGGGGGGCCAGCTCCTACGAGCAGTACTTC. Protein product: CASSEIGGASSYEQYF.

With respect to this clonotype: Since a much larger clone is just one base distant, this may be a read error. The chain joins TRBV10-3 to TRBJ2-2; 8 bases map to TRBD1. The V gene's germline CDR1 is ENHRY and CDR2 SYGVKD. The CDR3 runs to 14 residues. DNA for the CDR3: TGTACCATCAGGGCACAGGGGGGAACCGGGGAGCTGTTTTTT. It yields the protein CTIRAQGGTGELFF.

Points on this clonotype: This may be a read error, as it is one base from a much larger clone. The chain joins TRBV6-1 to TRBJ1-2; D gene ambiguous. This CDR3 is 13 amino acids long. CDR1 and CDR2 from the germline V gene are MNHNS and SASEGT. The chain's CDR3 is CGSSEEGHYGYTF. The CDR3 region has the DNA TGTGGCAGCTCCGAGGAGGGTCACTATGGCTACACCTTC.